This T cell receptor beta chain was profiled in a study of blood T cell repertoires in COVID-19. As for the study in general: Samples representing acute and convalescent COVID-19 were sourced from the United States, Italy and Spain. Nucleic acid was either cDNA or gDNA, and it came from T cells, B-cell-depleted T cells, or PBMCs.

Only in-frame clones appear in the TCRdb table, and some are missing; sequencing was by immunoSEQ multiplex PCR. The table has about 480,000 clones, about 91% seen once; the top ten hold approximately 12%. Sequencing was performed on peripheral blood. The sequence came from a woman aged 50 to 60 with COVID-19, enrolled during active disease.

CDR3 protein: CASSLLARGAYGYTF. The CDR3 DNA follows: TGTGCCAGCAGCTTGTTGGCTCGGGGAGCTTATGGCTACACCTTC. V is TRBV5-8 and J is TRBJ1-2; D is unclear. There are 15 residues in the CDR3. The V end was cut by 1 base, the J end by 5 bases, with 15 bases between. Looked up from germline, CDR1 is SGHTS and CDR2 is YDEGEE.